The source of this T cell receptor (beta chain) is a study of T cell responses to AZD1222 COVID-19 vaccine. CDR1 and CDR2 from the germline V gene are SGHTA and FQGNSA. The CDR3 loop spans 14 amino acids. Between the trimmed V and J ends, which lost 1 base and 5 bases, there was a span of 11 bases. This table comes from immunoSEQ multiplex PCR, and its TCRdb copy is limited to in-frame clones, with some not included. The data show approximately 150,000 clones, 85% to 90% seen once. The sequenced sample was peripheral blood, obtained 28 days after the second AZD1222 dose. The receptor was derived from an adult who received the AZD1222 COVID-19 vaccine. The chain links TRBV7-2 to TRBJ1-2, with D possibly being TRBD1 (6 bases). The CDR3 DNA follows: TGTGCCAGCAGCTTAGTCGCAGGGGCATATGGCTACACCTTC. Protein sequence: CASSLVAGAYGYTF.